The rows below give T cell receptor beta chains drawn from one sample of a study of blood T cells in healthy people across ages. TCRdb itself ran the 5' RACE reads through MiXCR, one entry per CDR3 protein. The data contain approximately 2,000,000 distinct CDR3 sequences, roughly two fifths of them singletons. Sequencing was done on a sample of blood. These receptors were obtained from a human donor in good health. CDR3s leave out the opening cysteine and the closing phenylalanine or tryptophan. A D gene is named only where the DNA matches it firmly.

d_gene | v_gene | CDR3aa
- | TRBV6-1 | ASSASGVRSGANVLT
- | TRBV2 | ASRAWTEELF
- | TRBV15 | ATSRDLQLNQPQH
- | TRBV20-1 | SARVVATPDTQY
- | TRBV4-1 | ASSQAFPLAEAF
- | TRBV7-6 | ASSIGPPNTEAF
- | TRBV4-1 | ASSQTVSRARGPQSFEF
- | TRBV13 | ASSTMTAIYNSPLH
TRBD2 | TRBV5-6 | ASSYVGSGGGETQY
- | TRBV5-1 | ASSSPREAGKNIQY
- | TRBV20-1 | SASVLSSSYEQY
- | TRBV27 | ASSLTARKSTDTQY
TRBD2 | TRBV3-1 | ASSQRSGELNEQF
- | TRBV6-6 | ASSRTEGEQY
TRBD1 | TRBV27 | ASSLMGQTSPLH
TRBD2 | TRBV4-3 | ASSQVGSGGSYNEQF
TRBD1 | TRBV29-1 | SVAGTGGWGNYGYT
TRBD1 | TRBV5-5 | ASSLEGAGVSQPQH
TRBD1 | TRBV9 | ASSVGDRLNTEAF
- | TRBV4-2 | ASSQPRQGGEKLF
- | TRBV7-2 | ASSLGMARSGANVLT
TRBD1 | TRBV20-1 | SVRTGVGYT
- | TRBV3-1 | ASSQDWGQHGYT
- | TRBV7-2 | ASSFRPRASGDEQF
- | TRBV9 | ASSVVASTDTQY
- | TRBV6-5 | ASSSYSSVLYNEQF
- | TRBV7-6 | ASSFLGRPQH
TRBD2 | TRBV4-2 | ASSQEGIGGGTYEQY
- | TRBV5-1 | ASSSTQTGRETQY
TRBD1 | TRBV4-2 | AGSRRSGQTNSPLH
- | TRBV5-1 | ASSLDPGAVGEKLF
- | TRBV7-3 | ASSLQGYDSPLH
- | TRBV2 | ASSDGRWGDRSNQPQH
- | TRBV7-2 | ASSPPRIANYGHT
TRBD2 | TRBV6-1 | ASNEAGGGAGELF
- | TRBV24-1 | ATSDFDRPDTQY
TRBD2 | TRBV5-1 | ASSSMTSGIPTGDTQY
TRBD1 | TRBV6-5 | ASSSLGTGGSYEQF
- | TRBV20-1 | SARGAQGDHQSQH
- | TRBV7-3 | ASSLNGRDTQY
TRBD2 | TRBV20-1 | SASSGGTRSKNIQY
- | TRBV7-2 | ASSLKGDTYNEQF
- | TRBV15 | ATSRRRGTYEQY
- | TRBV12-5 | ASGPPTPDSHSNQPQH
- | TRBV29-1 | SVERQGPNTEAF
- | TRBV20-1 | SARDRGSGAYEQY
- | TRBV6-5 | ASSYSGGFQPQH
- | TRBV18 | ASSLQGTWGSYNEQF